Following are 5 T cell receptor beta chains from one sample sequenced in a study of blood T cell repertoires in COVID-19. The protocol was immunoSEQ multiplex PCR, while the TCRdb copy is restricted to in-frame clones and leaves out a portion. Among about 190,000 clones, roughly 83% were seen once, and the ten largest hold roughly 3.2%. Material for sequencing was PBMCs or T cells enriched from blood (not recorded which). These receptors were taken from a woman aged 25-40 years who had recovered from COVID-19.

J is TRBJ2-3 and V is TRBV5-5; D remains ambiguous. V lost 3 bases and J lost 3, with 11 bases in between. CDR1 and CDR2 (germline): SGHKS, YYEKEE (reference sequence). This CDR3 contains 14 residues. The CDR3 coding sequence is TGTGCCAGCAGCTCACAGCCTGGGACAGATACGCAGTATTTT. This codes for CASSSQPGTDTQYF.

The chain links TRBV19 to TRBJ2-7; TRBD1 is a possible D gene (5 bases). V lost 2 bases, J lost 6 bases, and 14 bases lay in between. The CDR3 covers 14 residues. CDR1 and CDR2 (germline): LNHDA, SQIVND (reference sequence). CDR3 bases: TGTGCCAGTAGTATACCCCGGGCAGGGTGCGAGCAGTACGTC. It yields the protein CASSIPRAGCEQYV.

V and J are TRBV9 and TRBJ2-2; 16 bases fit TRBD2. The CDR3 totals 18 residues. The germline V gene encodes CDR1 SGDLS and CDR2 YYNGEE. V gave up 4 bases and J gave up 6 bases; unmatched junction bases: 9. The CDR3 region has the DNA TGTGCCAGCAGCTTATCCCCGGGACTAGCGGGAGGGGCCGGGGAGCTGTTTTTT. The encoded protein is CASSLSPGLAGGAGELFF. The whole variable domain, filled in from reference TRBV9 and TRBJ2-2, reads DSGVTQTPKHLITATGQRVTLRCSPRSGDLSVYWYQQSLDQGLQFLIQYYNGEERAKGNILERFSAQQFPDLHSELNLSSLELGDSALYFCASSLSPGLAGGAGELFFGEGSRLTVL.

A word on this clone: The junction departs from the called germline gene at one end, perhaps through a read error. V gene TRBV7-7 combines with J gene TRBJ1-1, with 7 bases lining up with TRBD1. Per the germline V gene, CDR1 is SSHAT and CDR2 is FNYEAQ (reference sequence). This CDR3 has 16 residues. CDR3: CASSFKSDRDDTEAFF. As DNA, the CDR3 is TGTGCTAGCAGCTTTAAGAGCGACAGGGACGACACTGAAGCTTTCTTT.

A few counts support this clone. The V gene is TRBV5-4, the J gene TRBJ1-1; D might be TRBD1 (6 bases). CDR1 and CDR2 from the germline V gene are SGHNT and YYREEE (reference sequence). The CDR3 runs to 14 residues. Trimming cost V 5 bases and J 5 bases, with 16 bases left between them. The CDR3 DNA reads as TGTGCCAGCAGGGGCGGGGGGGCCCATACTGAAGCTTTCTTT. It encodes CASRGGGAHTEAFF.